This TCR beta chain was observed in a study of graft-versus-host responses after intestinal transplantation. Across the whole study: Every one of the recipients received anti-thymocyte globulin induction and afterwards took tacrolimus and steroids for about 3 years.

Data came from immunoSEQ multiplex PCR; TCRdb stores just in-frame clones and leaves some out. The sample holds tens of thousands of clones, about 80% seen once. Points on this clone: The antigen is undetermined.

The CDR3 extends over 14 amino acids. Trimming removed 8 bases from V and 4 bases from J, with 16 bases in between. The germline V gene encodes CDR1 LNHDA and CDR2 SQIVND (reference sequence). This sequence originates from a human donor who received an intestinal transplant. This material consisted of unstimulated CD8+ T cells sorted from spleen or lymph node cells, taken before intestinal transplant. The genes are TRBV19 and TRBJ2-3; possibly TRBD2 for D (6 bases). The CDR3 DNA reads TGTGCCAGTCGGGACTTCGGTACGGCAGATACGCAGTATTTT. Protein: CASRDFGTADTQYF.